This record concerns one T cell receptor (beta chain) sequence. The PCR made use of 60 Vbeta and 13 Jbeta primers. The table came from immunoSEQ multiplex PCR; TCRdb's copy has only in-frame clones and leaves some out. Of some 150,000 clones in the sample, under 75% were seen once. This CDR3 comprises 14 residues. V was cut by 5 bases and J by 2 bases, with 12 bases left in between. CDR1 is LNHDA, CDR2 SQIVND, per germline (reference sequence). The data are from a study of cytomegalovirus exposure and HLA in healthy donors. The rearrangement uses TRBV19 and TRBJ1-2; D uncertain. The receptor's source is a woman aged 40 to 49 in good health and CMV-seronegative. The specimen sequenced was PBMCs. CDR3 in amino acids: CASSPGSGNYGYTF. CDR3 nucleotides: TGTGCCAGTAGTCCCGGTTCGGGAAACTATGGCTACACCTTC.